The 24 T cell receptor beta chains below all came from one sample that was sequenced in a study of identical twins. TCRdb re-called the 5' RACE reads with MiXCR, one entry per CDR3 protein. The data show more than 350,000 distinct CDR3 sequences, roughly 9% seen once. The sample consisted of naive T cells sorted from blood. The receptors shown here come from a woman aged 45-60 years in good health.

This clonotype was counted between two and nine times. This chain joins TRBV7-9 and TRBJ1-2; D may be TRBD1 (6 bases). Trimming removed 5 bases from V and 6 bases from J, with 16 bases in between. The CDR3 runs 14 residues. Germline values: CDR1 SEHNR, CDR2 FQNEAQ (reference sequence). The CDR3 DNA sequence: TGTGCCAGCAGCCCCGAGATGACAGGCGATGGCTACACCTTC. Amino acids: CASSPEMTGDGYTF.

This clonotype appeared a few times. The V and J genes are TRBV29-1 and TRBJ2-5; 8 bases line up with TRBD1. The CDR3 covers 14 residues. The V gene's germline CDR1 is SQVTM and CDR2 ANQGSEA. V gave up 7 bases and J gave up 4 bases; unmatched junction bases: 11. DNA of the CDR3: TGCAGCGCCGACCTAAGGACAGGGATAGAGACCCAGTACTTC. As protein: CSADLRTGIETQYF.

This clonotype was recorded a few times. The chain couples TRBV6-2 or TRBV6-3 to TRBJ2-6; D is undetermined. The CDR3 runs 14 residues. V was trimmed by 8 bases and J by 3 bases, leaving 11 bases between them. The germline V gene has CDR1 MNHEY and CDR2 SVGEGT. The CDR3: CASRTFSGANVLTF. Written as DNA, the CDR3 is TGTGCCAGCCGAACCTTTAGTGGGGCCAACGTCCTGACTTTC.

This clonotype was recorded a few times. The rearrangement links TRBV12-5 to TRBJ2-3; perhaps TRBD1 as D (5 bases). The CDR3 is made up of 16 amino acids. V lost 0 bases and J lost 2, with 12 bases in between. The germline V gene has CDR1 LGHNT and CDR2 FRNRAP. The CDR3 DNA reads as TGTGCTAGTGGTTTGGTTATAGGGGTGGTCACAGATACGCAGTATTTT. It yields the protein CASGLVIGVVTDTQYF.

This sequence joins TRBV3-1 and TRBJ2-1; D assignment may be TRBD1 or TRBD2 (5 bases each). The CDR3 sequence is 17 residues long. With 4 bases removed from V and 0 bases from J, the gap between germline ends came to 16 bases. Germline V gene lookup returns CDR1 LGHDT and CDR2 YNNKEL (reference sequence). DNA for the CDR3: TGTGCCAGCAGCCTCGGCTCAGGGAGAAGCTCCTACAATGAGCAGTTCTTC. Its translation is CASSLGSGRSSYNEQFF.

This clonotype has ten or more counts. The chain combines TRBV5-6 with TRBJ2-3, with D perhaps TRBD2 (6 bases). The CDR3 is made up of 15 amino acids. Germline V CDR1 and CDR2: SGHDT, YYEEEE. V gave up 0 bases and J gave up 9 bases, with 17 bases separating them. The CDR3 here is CASSLDGLNGETQYF. CDR3 nucleotide sequence: TGTGCCAGCAGCTTGGATGGACTAAACGGGGAGACGCAGTATTTT.

This chain connects TRBV4-1 to TRBJ1-1; 7 bases match TRBD1. Germline CDR1 is MGHRA and CDR2 is YSYEKL. The CDR3 extends over 15 amino acids. V lost 1 base to trimming and J lost 5 bases; unmatched junction nucleotides: 7. The CDR3 DNA follows: TGCGCCAGCAGCCAAGGAGGGCAGGGGGTGACTGAAGCTTTCTTT. Its translation is CASSQGGQGVTEAFF.

This clonotype was counted between two and nine times. The chain joins TRBV5-1 to TRBJ2-3, with 8 bases fitting TRBD2. Losses at the gene ends were 5 bases for V and 0 bases for J; bases not matched to a gene: 5. The CDR3 spans 15 residues. Germline V gives CDR1 SGHRS, CDR2 YFSETQ. The CDR3 DNA reads as TGCGCCAGCAGTAGAGCGGGAGCTAGCACAGATACGCAGTATTTT. This encodes CASSRAGASTDTQYF. The whole variable domain, filled in from reference TRBV5-1 and TRBJ2-3, reads KAGVTQTPRYLIKTRGQQVTLSCSPISGHRSVSWYQQTPGQGLQFLFEYFSETQRNKGNFPGRFSGRQFSNSRSEMNVSTLELGDSALYLCASSRAGASTDTQYFGPGTRLTVL.

This clonotype has at least ten counts. The V call is TRBV12-3 or TRBV12-4, the J call TRBJ2-1, with D possibly matching TRBD1 (5 bases). CDR3 size: 12 residues. Trimming removed 5 bases at V and 4 bases at J, with 6 bases between. The CDR3 sequence is CASSGAYNEQFF. The CDR3 region has the DNA TGTGCCAGCAGTGGGGCATACAATGAGCAGTTCTTC.

Only a few counts were recorded for this clonotype. V usage is TRBV12-3 or TRBV12-4 and J usage is TRBJ2-1, with a weak D call TRBD2 (6 bases). The CDR3 loop spans 16 amino acids. The V end was cut by 6 bases, the J end by 5 bases, with 20 bases between. CDR3 in DNA: TGTGCCAGCAGAGGTATAGGGTCTAGCGTAAACAATGAGCAGTTCTTC. This translates into CASRGIGSSVNNEQFF.

This clonotype was picked up many times. V usage is TRBV4-1 and J usage is TRBJ2-2; D remains unclear. Germline V gene data show CDR1 as MGHRA and CDR2 as YSYEKL. V was cut by 3 bases and J by 4 bases, with 18 bases left in between. The CDR3 has 17 amino acids. This CDR3 is CASSHYQRKPITGELFF. The CDR3 DNA sequence: TGCGCCAGCAGCCATTACCAAAGGAAGCCGATCACCGGGGAGCTGTTTTTT.

The chain recombines TRBV12-3 or TRBV12-4 with TRBJ2-7; the D gene could be TRBD1 or TRBD2 (7 bases each). This CDR3 comprises 14 residues. V was shortened by 3 bases and J by 6 bases, with 15 bases between the two germline ends. As DNA, the CDR3 is TGTGCCAGCAGTTTCAGGGGGGGCGGATCCGAGCAGTACTTC. It yields the protein CASSFRGGGSEQYF.

This chain uses TRBV27 with TRBJ2-7; D could derive from TRBD1 or TRBD2 (5 bases each). CDR1 is MNHEY and CDR2 is SMNVEV in the germline V gene (reference sequence). Trimming pared 5 bases from V and 3 bases from J, leaving 20 bases between. This CDR3 region has 16 residues. DNA of the CDR3: TGTGCCAGCAGTCAACGGCGGGCAGGGTCTGACTACGAGCAGTACTTC. It translates to CASSQRRAGSDYEQYF.

There are many counts of this clonotype. The chain employs TRBV20-1 and TRBJ2-1, with D possibly matching TRBD2 (6 bases). Trimming left V 5 bases short and J 3 bases short, with 11 bases between. Germline values: CDR1 DFQATT, CDR2 SNEGSKA (reference sequence). The CDR3 length is 13 residues. The CDR3 region has the DNA TGCAGTGCTCCGGGACTCCTCTACAATGAGCAGTTCTTC. Translating it yields CSAPGLLYNEQFF.

V usage is TRBV18 and J usage is TRBJ2-3, with D perhaps TRBD1 (7 bases). The CDR3 is 13 amino acids. Trimming pared 5 bases from V and 5 bases from J, leaving 11 bases between. Germline values: CDR1 KGHSH, CDR2 LQKENI. The CDR3 DNA reads TGTGCCAGCTCAGGAGGGGGCGGAGATACGCAGTATTTT. As protein: CASSGGGGDTQYF.

The chain has TRBV5-1 and TRBJ1-1; 9 positions agree with TRBD1. Germline values: CDR1 SGHRS, CDR2 YFSETQ. The CDR3 length is 15 residues. With 5 bases clipped from V and 1 base from J, the junction kept 6 bases outside the gene matches. The CDR3 DNA is TGCGCCAGCAGGAGGACAGGGGCGACGAACACTGAAGCTTTCTTT. Translated, it gives CASRRTGATNTEAFF.

J is TRBJ2-4 and V is TRBV5-1; a weak D match, TRBD2 (6 bases). V lost 6 bases, J lost 4 bases, and 11 bases lay in between. The CDR3 sequence is 13 residues long. Germline V lookup: CDR1 SGHRS, CDR2 YFSETQ. CDR3 region: CASTEGGKNIQYF. The CDR3 DNA reads TGCGCCAGCACGGAGGGCGGGAAAAACATTCAGTACTTC.

This clonotype was counted ten times or more. The rearrangement uses TRBV5-1 and TRBJ1-2; D remains unclear. The germline V gene encodes CDR1 SGHRS and CDR2 YFSETQ. V gave up 5 bases and J gave up 6 bases, with 11 bases separating them. The CDR3 is made up of 12 amino acids. This CDR3 is CASSYEGDGYTF. CDR3 bases: TGCGCCAGCAGTTACGAAGGAGATGGCTACACCTTC.

This clonotype was counted only a few times. The V and J genes are TRBV7-8 and TRBJ1-1; TRBD1 aligns across 8 bases. CDR1 is SGHVS and CDR2 is FQNEAQ in the germline V gene. V lost 2 bases and J lost 2; bases outside the gene matches: 4. The length of the CDR3 is 15 residues. CDR3 loop: CASSLLQGDNTEAFF. CDR3 DNA: TGTGCCAGCAGCTTACTACAGGGGGATAACACTGAAGCTTTCTTT.

Many counts were recorded for this clonotype. V gene TRBV5-1 combines with J gene TRBJ2-7, with a possible D match to TRBD2 (5 bases). CDR1 and CDR2 (germline): SGHRS, YFSETQ. This CDR3 spans 10 amino acids. V dropped 7 bases and J dropped 4 bases, with 6 bases sitting between them. The CDR3, as DNA: TGCGCCAGCGACTATTACGAGCAGTACGTC. Its translation is CASDYYEQYV.

This clonotype was counted between two and nine times. The chain links TRBV10-3 to TRBJ2-1; tentative D call: TRBD2 (5 bases). With 6 bases removed from V and 1 base from J, the gap between germline ends came to 10 bases. The germline V gene encodes CDR1 ENHRY and CDR2 SYGVKD. The CDR3 runs 14 residues. The CDR3, as DNA: TGTGCCATCAGACGGGGTCCATCCTACAATGAGCAGTTCTTC. Translating it yields CAIRRGPSYNEQFF.

Many counts were recorded for this clonotype. The chain joins TRBV10-3 to TRBJ2-1; unclear D gene. CDR1 and CDR2 from the germline V gene are ENHRY and SYGVKD. The CDR3 has 11 residues. V lost 2 bases and J lost 10, with 6 bases in between. CDR3 bases: TGTGCCATCAGTGAGATGAGGGAGCAGTTCTTC. Its protein product is CAISEMREQFF.

The chain links TRBV12-3 or TRBV12-4 to TRBJ2-5, with D possibly being TRBD1 (5 bases). Trimming shortened V by 3 bases and J by 2 bases, and 10 bases separated the two germline ends. The length of the CDR3 is 14 residues. DNA for the CDR3: TGTGCCAGCAGTTTTTCGGCAGGGCAAGAGACCCAGTACTTC. It codes for CASSFSAGQETQYF.

V is TRBV5-6 and J is TRBJ1-2; D not resolved. Germline CDR1 SGHDT, CDR2 YYEEEE. V was clipped by 2 bases and J by 6 bases, with 11 bases between them. The CDR3 consists of 13 residues. CDR3 sequence reads: CASSFGEEDGYTF. CDR3 DNA: TGTGCCAGCAGCTTCGGTGAGGAAGATGGCTACACCTTC. Together with reference TRBV5-6 and TRBJ1-2, the CDR3 gives the full variable domain: DAGVTQSPTHLIKTRGQQVTLRCSPKSGHDTVSWYQQALGQGPQFIFQYYEEEERQRGNFPDRFSGHQFPNYSSELNVNALLLGDSALYLCASSFGEEDGYTFGSGTRLTVV.